The 27 T cell receptor beta chains listed next were all sequenced from one sample in a study of T cell changes during pregnancy in multiple sclerosis. Generated by immunoSEQ multiplex PCR, the TCRdb table keeps only in-frame clones and is missing some. The sample yields tens of thousands of clones, under 95% seen once. The sample was CD4+ T cells from peripheral blood mononuclear cells, taken in the second trimester of pregnancy. Receptors were obtained from a female donor with multiple sclerosis, enrolled in a pregnancy study.

The chain links TRBV6-5 to TRBJ2-7, with 8 positions matching TRBD1. The CDR3 contains 13 residues. The germline gives CDR1 MNHEY, CDR2 SVGAGI. V trimming: 6 bases; J trimming: 1 base; junction bases outside the gene matches: 2. For the CDR3, the DNA is TGTGCCAGCAGGCGACAGGGGTCCTACGAGCAGTACTTC. Encoded protein: CASRRQGSYEQYF.

The chain links TRBV29-1 to TRBJ1-3, with 7 bases aligning to TRBD1. Germline assignment: CDR1 SQVTM and CDR2 ANQGSEA. The CDR3 is made up of 14 amino acids. The V and J ends lost 1 base and 3 bases, in that order; junction bases with no gene match: 3. This CDR3 is CSVEGQGVGNTIYF. DNA for the CDR3: TGCAGCGTTGAAGGGCAGGGGGTTGGAAACACCATATATTTT. Variable domain in full (rest from reference TRBV29-1 and TRBJ1-3): SAVISQKPSRDICQRGTSLTIQCQVDSQVTMMFWYRQQPGQSLTLIATANQGSEATYESGFVIDKFPISRPNLTFSTLTVSNMSPEDSSIYLCSVEGQGVGNTIYFGEGSWLTVV.

This sequence joins TRBV7-6 and TRBJ1-1; D is possibly TRBD1 (5 bases). The length of the CDR3 is 14 residues. The V end lost 2 bases, the J end lost 3 bases, and 10 bases lay between the germline ends. CDR1 and CDR2 from the germline V gene are SGHVS and FNYEAQ. The CDR3 nucleotides read TGTGCCAGCAGCTTATGGCAGGGCCACACTGAAGCTTTCTTT. Its protein is CASSLWQGHTEAFF. The variable domain in full, with the rest retrieved from reference TRBV7-6 and TRBJ1-1, is GAGVSQSPRYKVTKRGQDVALRCDPISGHVSLYWYRQALGQGPEFLTYFNYEAQQDKSGLPNDRFSAERPEGSISTLTIQRTEQRDSAMYRCASSLWQGHTEAFFGQGTRLTVV.

This clone occurred a few times. The V gene is TRBV6-1, the J gene TRBJ1-2; 9 bases fit TRBD1. Germline trimming cut 7 bases from V and 5 bases from J; bases unmatched to any gene: 5. Germline-derived CDR1 and CDR2 are MNHNS and SASEGT. The CDR3 runs to 13 residues. In nucleotides, the CDR3 is TGTGCCAGCACACCGGGACAGGGTTATGGCTACACCTTC. It translates to CASTPGQGYGYTF.

The chain couples TRBV28 to TRBJ1-1; D is possibly TRBD1 (6 bases). Germline V gene lookup returns CDR1 MDHEN and CDR2 SYDVKM. V lost 5 bases and J 0 bases, leaving 10 bases between the germline ends. The CDR3 sequence is 14 residues long. CDR3 protein: CASSRTVMNTEAFF. The CDR3 DNA is TGTGCCAGCAGTAGGACAGTCATGAACACTGAAGCTTTCTTT.

This chain joins TRBV29-1 and TRBJ2-1; D gene ambiguous. Germline CDR1 reads SQVTM; CDR2 reads ANQGSEA. The CDR3 extends over 15 amino acids. Trimming left V 5 bases short and J 7 bases short, with 21 bases between. For the CDR3, the DNA is TGCAGCGTTTCCCAACGGTTAGCACATCAGAATGAGCAGTTCTTC. Protein sequence: CSVSQRLAHQNEQFF.

The chain recombines TRBV29-1 with TRBJ1-2; 9 bases are a match to TRBD1. Germline V lookup: CDR1 SQVTM, CDR2 ANQGSEA. This CDR3 is 13 amino acids long. J lost 4 bases, V lost 3 bases, and 3 bases had no gene match. CDR3 residues: CSVEETGGYGYTF. In DNA form, the CDR3 reads TGCAGCGTTGAGGAGACAGGGGGCTATGGCTACACCTTC.

The chain joins TRBV5-1 to TRBJ2-7; 7 bases map to TRBD2. This CDR3 region has 16 residues. The ends lost 4 bases at V and 6 bases at J; junction bases unmatched: 16. Germline CDR1 is SGHRS and CDR2 is YFSETQ. CDR3 bases: TGCGCCAGCAGCATGAGGGCGGGGGTCTCCCGGGGCGAGCAGTACTTC. It specifies CASSMRAGVSRGEQYF.

The chain couples TRBV27 to TRBJ2-1; weak D call: TRBD1 (5 bases). V dropped 3 bases and J dropped 1 base, with 13 bases sitting between them. Germline V gene sequence: CDR1 MNHEY, CDR2 SMNVEV (reference sequence). The CDR3 loop spans 16 amino acids. CDR3 in amino acids: CASSLTSKGSYNEQFF. The DNA of the CDR3 is TGTGCCAGCAGTTTGACATCGAAGGGGTCCTACAATGAGCAGTTCTTC.

This clone was seen once. This chain's CDR3 is CASSPQTVHLTQYF. The CDR3 nucleotides are TGTGCCAGCAGCCCCCAGACTGTACACCTGACCCAGTACTTC. The gene calls are TRBV7-2 and TRBJ2-5; D unresolved. V gave up 5 bases and J gave up 7 bases, with 17 bases separating them. Germline V gene sequence: CDR1 SGHTA, CDR2 FQGNSA. The CDR3 runs 14 residues.

The genes are TRBV11-3 and TRBJ2-2, with 8 bases matching TRBD1. Looked up from germline, CDR1 is SGHNT and CDR2 is YENEEA. The CDR3 extends over 15 amino acids. V lost 5 bases and J lost 4; bases outside the gene matches: 6. In DNA form, the CDR3 reads TGTGCCAGCAGCGCCCAGGGGGCGGGCACCGGGGAGCTGTTTTTT. Its translation is CASSAQGAGTGELFF. Full variable domain (remainder filled in from reference TRBV11-3 and TRBJ2-2): EAGVVQSPRYKIIEKKQPVAFWCNPISGHNTLYWYLQNLGQGPELLIRYENEEAVDDSQLPKDRFSAERLKGVDSTLKIQPAELGDSAVYLCASSAQGAGTGELFFGEGSRLTVL.

This chain links TRBV28 with TRBJ1-5; D is perhaps TRBD1 (5 bases). The CDR3 has 13 residues. V lost 8 bases, J lost 4 bases, and 12 bases lay in between. Germline V gene lookup returns CDR1 MDHEN and CDR2 SYDVKM. The CDR3 loop is CASRGVWNQPQHF. The CDR3 DNA reads TGTGCCAGCCGGGGGGTTTGGAATCAGCCCCAGCATTTT.

This sequence joins TRBV4-1 and TRBJ2-3, with 8 bases aligning to TRBD2. This CDR3 comprises 15 residues. Germline V lookup: CDR1 MGHRA, CDR2 YSYEKL. Trimming at V came to 4 bases and at J to 1 base, leaving 4 bases not matched to a gene. The CDR3, as DNA: TGCGCCAGCAGCCTCAGCGGGAGTGGCACAGATACGCAGTATTTT. Translated: CASSLSGSGTDTQYF.

This chain links TRBV28 with TRBJ1-2; D remains ambiguous. CDR1 MDHEN and CDR2 SYDVKM come from the germline V gene. The CDR3 runs 11 residues. The germline V and J ends were trimmed by 8 bases and 3 bases, with 7 bases remaining between them. The CDR3 loop reads CASRQYYGYTF. The CDR3 DNA follows: TGTGCCAGCCGACAATACTATGGCTACACCTTC.

V gene TRBV11-2 combines with J gene TRBJ2-2; perhaps TRBD2 as D (7 bases). CDR1 and CDR2 from the germline V gene are SGHAT and FQNNGV. This CDR3 spans 17 amino acids. Trimming removed 5 bases at V and 1 base at J, with 17 bases between. The CDR3 bases are TGTGCCAGCAGCGGCCACCTAGGGGGGGAGAACACCGGGGAGCTGTTTTTT. Its translation is CASSGHLGGENTGELFF.

The CDR3 DNA is TGCGCCAGCAGCTTACAGGAGAACACAGATACGCAGTATTTT. Residues: CASSLQENTDTQYF. J is TRBJ2-3 and V is TRBV5-1, with D perhaps matching TRBD1 (5 bases). The germline V gene has CDR1 SGHRS and CDR2 YFSETQ. This CDR3 is built from 14 residues. Between the trimmed V and J ends, which lost 2 bases and 2 bases, there was a span of 9 bases.

This rearrangement joins TRBV25-1 to TRBJ1-2, with TRBD1 matching over 8 bases. The length of the CDR3 is 14 residues. The V segment lost 0 bases and the J segment 7 bases; nucleotides outside the gene matches: 4. Germline-derived CDR1 and CDR2 are MGHDK and SYGVNS. The CDR3 here is CASSEYQGAAGYTF. The CDR3 nucleotides are TGTGCCAGCAGTGAATATCAGGGGGCGGCTGGCTACACCTTC.

V is TRBV4-1 and J is TRBJ1-2; D unresolved. V gave up 0 bases and J gave up 2 bases, with 10 bases separating them. The length of the CDR3 is 15 residues. Germline V gives CDR1 MGHRA, CDR2 YSYEKL. CDR3 bases: TGCGCCAGCAGCCAAGAAGTGCGGCAAAACTATGGCTACACCTTC. The encoded protein is CASSQEVRQNYGYTF.

CDR3 region: CASSPSFLRNTEAFF. The CDR3 region has the DNA TGTGCCAGCTCACCATCCTTTCTCCGGAACACTGAAGCTTTCTTT. J is TRBJ1-1 and V is TRBV18; D unresolved. Germline V gives CDR1 KGHSH, CDR2 LQKENI. The CDR3 totals 15 residues. Trimming removed 2 bases at V and 1 base at J, with 11 bases between. The full variable domain, rest sourced from reference TRBV18 and TRBJ1-1, is NAGVMQNPRHLVRRRGQEARLRCSPMKGHSHVYWYRQLPEEGLKFMVYLQKENIIDESGMPKERFSAEFPKEGPSILRIQQVVRGDSAAYFCASSPSFLRNTEAFFGQGTRLTVV.

The rearrangement joins TRBV11-3 to TRBJ2-3; D uncertain. This CDR3 is built from 12 residues. The V gene lost 1 base and the J gene lost 8 bases, with 7 bases spanning the gap. CDR1 is SGHNT and CDR2 is YENEEA in the germline V gene. Written as DNA, the CDR3 is TGTGCCAGCAGCTTAGGGAGCCGTACGCAGTATTTT. Translating gives CASSLGSRTQYF.

This rearrangement joins TRBV19 to TRBJ2-4; D is perhaps TRBD2 (6 bases). CDR3 length equals 16 residues. Trimming shortened V by 5 bases and J by 5 bases, and 19 bases separated the two germline ends. The germline gives CDR1 LNHDA, CDR2 SQIVND (reference sequence). The CDR3 spells CASSDLGKLAENIQYF. CDR3 nucleotide sequence: TGTGCCAGTAGTGACCTGGGAAAACTAGCTGAAAACATTCAGTACTTC.

This clone has only one observation. The V gene is TRBV5-1, the J gene TRBJ2-2; D gene uncertain. Per germline, CDR1 SGHRS and CDR2 YFSETQ. With 0 bases removed from V and 0 bases from J, the gap between germline ends came to 6 bases. The CDR3 is 15 residues long. CDR3 DNA: TGCGCCAGCAGCTTGGGACTGGCGAACACCGGGGAGCTGTTTTTT. Protein sequence: CASSLGLANTGELFF.

This chain links TRBV7-3 with TRBJ1-4; 10 positions agree with TRBD1. V dropped 1 base and J dropped 4; count of bases not matched to a gene: 3. This CDR3 has 16 residues. CDR1 is SGHTA and CDR2 is FQGTGA in the germline V gene. The CDR3 sequence is CASSLNRTGGNEKLFF. Here the CDR3 DNA reads TGTGCCAGCAGCTTAAATCGGACAGGGGGTAATGAAAAACTGTTTTTT.

The V call is TRBV7-2, the J call TRBJ2-3, with 10 bases aligning to TRBD2. The CDR3 extends over 14 amino acids. J lost 1 base, V lost 7 bases, and 2 bases had no gene match. Germline V CDR1 and CDR2: SGHTA, FQGNSA. The CDR3 bases are TGTGCCAGCACCCTAGCGGGAGGCACAGATACGCAGTATTTT. Translation gives CASTLAGGTDTQYF.

The V and J genes are TRBV28 and TRBJ2-1; 13 nucleotides align to TRBD2. V was clipped by 6 bases and J by 8 bases; unmatched bases: 10. This CDR3 comprises 16 residues. Germline V CDR1 and CDR2: MDHEN, SYDVKM. This CDR3 is CASSQGLAGLGDEQFF. As DNA, the CDR3 is TGTGCCAGCAGCCAGGGACTAGCGGGACTCGGGGATGAGCAGTTCTTC. Looking up the rest from reference TRBV28 and TRBJ2-1 gives the full variable domain: DVKVTQSSRYLVKRTGEKVFLECVQDMDHENMFWYRQDPGLGLRLIYFSYDVKMKEKGDIPEGYSVSREKKERFSLILESASTNQTSMYLCASSQGLAGLGDEQFFGPGTRLTVL.

V gene TRBV11-2 combines with J gene TRBJ2-7; D ambiguous. Germline V CDR1 and CDR2: SGHAT, FQNNGV. The CDR3 runs to 14 residues. The V gene lost 4 bases and the J gene lost 4 bases, with 14 bases spanning the gap. CDR3 sequence reads: CASSSIRFGYEQYF. CDR3 sequence (DNA): TGTGCCAGCAGCTCCATCCGGTTCGGTTACGAGCAGTACTTC.

V is TRBV28 and J is TRBJ2-5; 8 positions agree with TRBD2. CDR3 length: 16 residues. Germline trimming cut 2 bases from V and 1 base from J; bases unmatched to any gene: 6. Germline assignment: CDR1 MDHEN and CDR2 SYDVKM. In DNA form, the CDR3 reads TGTGCCAGCAGTTTAGGAACTAGCGGAATCCAAGAGACCCAGTACTTC. Translating gives CASSLGTSGIQETQYF.